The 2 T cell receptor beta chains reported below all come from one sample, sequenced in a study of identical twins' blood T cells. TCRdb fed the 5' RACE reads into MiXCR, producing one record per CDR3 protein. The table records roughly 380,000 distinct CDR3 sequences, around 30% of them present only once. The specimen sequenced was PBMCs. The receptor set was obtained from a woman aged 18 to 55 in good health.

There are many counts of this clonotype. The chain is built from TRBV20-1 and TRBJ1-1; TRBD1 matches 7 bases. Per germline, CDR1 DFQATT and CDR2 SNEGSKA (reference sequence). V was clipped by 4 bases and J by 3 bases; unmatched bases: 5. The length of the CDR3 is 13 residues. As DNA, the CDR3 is TGCAGTGCTAAGTTCAGGGGGGACACTGAAGCTTTCTTT. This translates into CSAKFRGDTEAFF.

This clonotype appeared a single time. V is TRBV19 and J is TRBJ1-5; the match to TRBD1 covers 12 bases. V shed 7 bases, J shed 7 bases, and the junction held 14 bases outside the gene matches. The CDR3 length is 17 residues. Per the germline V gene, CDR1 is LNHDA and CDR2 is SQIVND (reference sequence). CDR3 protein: CASIRSRDRGLGQPQHF. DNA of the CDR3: TGTGCCAGTATCCGGTCCCGGGACAGGGGGCTCGGCCAGCCCCAGCATTTT.